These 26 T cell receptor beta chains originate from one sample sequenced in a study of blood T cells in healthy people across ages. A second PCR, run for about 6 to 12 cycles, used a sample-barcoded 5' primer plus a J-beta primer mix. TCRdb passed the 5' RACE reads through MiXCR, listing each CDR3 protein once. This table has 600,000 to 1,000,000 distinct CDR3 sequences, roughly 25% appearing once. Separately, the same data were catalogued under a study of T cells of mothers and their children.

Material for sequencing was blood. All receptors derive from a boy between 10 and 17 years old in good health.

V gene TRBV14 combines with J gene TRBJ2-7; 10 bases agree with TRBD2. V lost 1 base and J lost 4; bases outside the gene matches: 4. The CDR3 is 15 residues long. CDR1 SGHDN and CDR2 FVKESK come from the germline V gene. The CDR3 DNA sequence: TGTGCCAGCAGCCAAGCCCTAGCGGGAGAGTACGAGCAGTACTTC. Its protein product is CASSQALAGEYEQYF.

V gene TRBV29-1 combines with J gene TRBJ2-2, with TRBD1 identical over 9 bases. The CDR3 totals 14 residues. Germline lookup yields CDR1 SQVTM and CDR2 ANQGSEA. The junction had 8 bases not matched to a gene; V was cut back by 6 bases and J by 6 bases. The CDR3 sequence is CSVSGTGWSGELFF. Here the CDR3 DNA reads TGCAGCGTCTCCGGGACAGGGTGGTCCGGGGAGCTGTTTTTT.

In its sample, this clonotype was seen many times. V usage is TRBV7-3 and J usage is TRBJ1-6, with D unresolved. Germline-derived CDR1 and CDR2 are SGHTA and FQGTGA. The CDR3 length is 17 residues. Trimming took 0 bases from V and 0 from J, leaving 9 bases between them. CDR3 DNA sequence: TGTGCCAGCAGCTTAACGGGATACAGCTCCTATAATTCACCCCTCCACTTT. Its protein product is CASSLTGYSSYNSPLHF. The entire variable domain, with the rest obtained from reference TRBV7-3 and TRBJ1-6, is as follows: GAGVSQTPSNKVTEKGKYVELRCDPISGHTALYWYRQSLGQGPEFLIYFQGTGAADDSGLPNDRFFAVRPEGSVSTLKIQRTERGDSAVYLCASSLTGYSSYNSPLHFGNGTRLTVT.

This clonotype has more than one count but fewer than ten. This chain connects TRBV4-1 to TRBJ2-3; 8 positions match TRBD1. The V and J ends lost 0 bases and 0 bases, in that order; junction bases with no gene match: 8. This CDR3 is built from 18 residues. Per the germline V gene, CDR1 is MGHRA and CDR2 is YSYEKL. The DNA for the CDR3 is TGCGCCAGCAGCCAAGATTTAGGGTGGACAGGGAGCACAGATACGCAGTATTTT. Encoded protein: CASSQDLGWTGSTDTQYF.

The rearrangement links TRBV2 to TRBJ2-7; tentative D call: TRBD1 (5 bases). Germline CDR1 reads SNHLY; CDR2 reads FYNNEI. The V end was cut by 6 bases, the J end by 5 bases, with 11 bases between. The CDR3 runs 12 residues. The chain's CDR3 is CASSTDSHEQYF. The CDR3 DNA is TGTGCCAGCAGCACTGACAGCCACGAGCAGTACTTC. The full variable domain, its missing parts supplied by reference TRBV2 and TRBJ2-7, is EPEVTQTPSHQVTQMGQEVILRCVPISNHLYFYWYRQILGQKVEFLVSFYNNEISEKSEIFDDQFSVERPDGSNFTLKIRSTKLEDSAMYFCASSTDSHEQYFGPGTRLTVT.

CDR3 region: CASSQDYRETQYF. CDR3 coding DNA: TGCGCCAGCAGCCAAGATTATAGGGAGACCCAGTACTTC. The chain uses TRBV4-3 and TRBJ2-5, with D unresolved. The ends were cut back, 0 bases at V and 5 bases at J, with 7 bases in the middle. This CDR3 has 13 amino acids. CDR1 LGHNA and CDR2 YSLEER come from the germline V gene.

CDR3 in DNA: TGTGCCAGCAGTCCCGAACGGCAGGGAGTCAAGACCCAGTACTTC. It translates to CASSPERQGVKTQYF. V gene TRBV12-3 or TRBV12-4 combines with J gene TRBJ2-5, with D possibly being TRBD1 or TRBD2 (5 bases each). This CDR3 spans 15 amino acids. V was shortened by 5 bases and J by 6 bases, with 19 bases between the two germline ends.

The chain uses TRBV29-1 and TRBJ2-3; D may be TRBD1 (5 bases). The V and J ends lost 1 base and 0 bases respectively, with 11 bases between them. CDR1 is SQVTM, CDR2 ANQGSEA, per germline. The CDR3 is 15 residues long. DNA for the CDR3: TGCAGCGTTGAAGGACAGAAGCAAAGCACAGATACGCAGTATTTT. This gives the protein CSVEGQKQSTDTQYF.

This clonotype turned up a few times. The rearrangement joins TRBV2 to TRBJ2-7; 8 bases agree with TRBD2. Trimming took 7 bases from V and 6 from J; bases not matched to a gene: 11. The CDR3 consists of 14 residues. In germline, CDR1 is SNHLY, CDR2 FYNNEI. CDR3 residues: CASTTTGGVSEQYF. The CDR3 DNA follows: TGTGCCAGCACCACGACCGGGGGGGTCAGCGAGCAGTACTTC.

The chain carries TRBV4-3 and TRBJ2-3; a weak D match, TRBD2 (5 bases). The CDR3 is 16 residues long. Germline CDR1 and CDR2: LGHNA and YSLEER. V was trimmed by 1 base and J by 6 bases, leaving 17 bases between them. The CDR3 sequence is CASSQGEPGWSDTQYF. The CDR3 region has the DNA TGCGCCAGCAGCCAAGGTGAACCGGGATGGTCGGATACGCAGTATTTT.

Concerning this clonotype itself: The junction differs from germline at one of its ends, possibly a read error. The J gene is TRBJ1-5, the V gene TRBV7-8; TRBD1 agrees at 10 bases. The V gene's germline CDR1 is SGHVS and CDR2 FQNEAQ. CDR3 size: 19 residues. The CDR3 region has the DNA TGTGCCAGCAGCTTAGGGGACAGGGGATCGCTAAATCGGAATCAGCCCCAGCACTTT. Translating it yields CASSLGDRGSLNRNQPQHF.

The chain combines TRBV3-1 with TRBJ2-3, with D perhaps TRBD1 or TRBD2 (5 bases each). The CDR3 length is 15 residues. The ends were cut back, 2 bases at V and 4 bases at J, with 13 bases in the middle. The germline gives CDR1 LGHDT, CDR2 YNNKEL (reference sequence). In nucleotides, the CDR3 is TGTGCCAGCAGCCAATCGGGACCCAGGGCAGATACGCAGTATTTT. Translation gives CASSQSGPRADTQYF.

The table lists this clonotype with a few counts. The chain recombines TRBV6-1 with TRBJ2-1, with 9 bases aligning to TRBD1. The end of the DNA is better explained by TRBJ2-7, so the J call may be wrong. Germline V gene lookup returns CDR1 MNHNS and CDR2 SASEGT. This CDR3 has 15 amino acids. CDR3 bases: TGTGCCAGCAGTGGGAGGACAGGGGCAGTCAACGAGCAGTACTTC. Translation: CASSGRTGAVNEQYF.

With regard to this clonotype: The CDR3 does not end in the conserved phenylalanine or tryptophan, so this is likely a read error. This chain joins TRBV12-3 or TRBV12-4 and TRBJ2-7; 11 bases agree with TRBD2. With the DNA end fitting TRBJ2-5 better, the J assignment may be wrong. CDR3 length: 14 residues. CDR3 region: CASRIAGGSETQYS. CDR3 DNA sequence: TGTGCCAGCAGGATAGCGGGAGGGTCGGAGACCCAGTACTCC.

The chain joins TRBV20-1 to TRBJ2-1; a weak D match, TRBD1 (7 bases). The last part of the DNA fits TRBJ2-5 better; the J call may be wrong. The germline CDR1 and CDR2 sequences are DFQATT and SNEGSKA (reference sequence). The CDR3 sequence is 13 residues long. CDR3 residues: CSAREGAGETQYF. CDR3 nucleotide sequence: TGCAGTGCTAGGGAGGGGGCGGGGGAGACCCAGTACTTC.

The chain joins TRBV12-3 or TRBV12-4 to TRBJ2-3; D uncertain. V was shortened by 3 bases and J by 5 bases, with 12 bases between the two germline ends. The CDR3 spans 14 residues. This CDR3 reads CASSFGQDVDTQYF. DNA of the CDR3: TGTGCCAGCAGTTTCGGCCAAGATGTAGATACGCAGTATTTT.

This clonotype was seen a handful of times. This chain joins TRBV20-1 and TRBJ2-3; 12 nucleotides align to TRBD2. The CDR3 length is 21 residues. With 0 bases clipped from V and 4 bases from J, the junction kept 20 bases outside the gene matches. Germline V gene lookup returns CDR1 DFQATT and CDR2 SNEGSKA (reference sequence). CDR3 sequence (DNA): TGCAGTGCTAGAGATCAGCCGCCGTCGACTAGCGGGAGAGGGTGGCCAGATACGCAGTATTTT. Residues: CSARDQPPSTSGRGWPDTQYF.

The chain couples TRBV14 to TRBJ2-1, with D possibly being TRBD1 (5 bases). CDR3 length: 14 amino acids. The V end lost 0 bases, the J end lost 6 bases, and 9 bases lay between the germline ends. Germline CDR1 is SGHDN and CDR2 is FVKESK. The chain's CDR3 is CASSQDTGLNEQFF. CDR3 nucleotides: TGTGCCAGCAGCCAAGATACAGGTCTCAATGAGCAGTTCTTC.

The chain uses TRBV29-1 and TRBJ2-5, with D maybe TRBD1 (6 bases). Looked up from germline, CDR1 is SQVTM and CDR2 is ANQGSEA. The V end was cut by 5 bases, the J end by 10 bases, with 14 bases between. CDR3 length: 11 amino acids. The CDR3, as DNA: TGCAGCGTTCACGGACAGCCGGACCAGTACTTC. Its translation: CSVHGQPDQYF.

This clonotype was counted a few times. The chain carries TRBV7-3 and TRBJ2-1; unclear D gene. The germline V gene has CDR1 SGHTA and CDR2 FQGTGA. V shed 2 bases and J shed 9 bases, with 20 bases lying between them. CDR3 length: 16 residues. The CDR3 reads CASSLSPLGGEFEQFF. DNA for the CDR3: TGTGCCAGCAGCTTATCCCCCCTTGGTGGTGAGTTTGAGCAGTTCTTC.

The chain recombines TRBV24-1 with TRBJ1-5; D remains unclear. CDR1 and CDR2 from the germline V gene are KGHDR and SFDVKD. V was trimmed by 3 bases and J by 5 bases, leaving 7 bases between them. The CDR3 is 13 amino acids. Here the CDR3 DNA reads TGTGCCACCAGTGATAATGCGTATCAGCCCCAGCATTTT. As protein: CATSDNAYQPQHF.

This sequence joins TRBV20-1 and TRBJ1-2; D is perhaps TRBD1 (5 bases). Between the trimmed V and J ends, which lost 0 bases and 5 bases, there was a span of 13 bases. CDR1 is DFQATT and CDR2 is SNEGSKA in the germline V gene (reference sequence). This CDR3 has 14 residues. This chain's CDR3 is CSARDQGRVYGYTF. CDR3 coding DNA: TGCAGTGCTAGAGACCAGGGAAGGGTATATGGCTACACCTTC.

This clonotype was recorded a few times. The CDR3 spells CASSLRQGAATEAFF. CDR3 coding DNA: TGTGCCAGCAGCTTGCGACAGGGGGCGGCCACTGAAGCTTTCTTT. The rearrangement links TRBV7-2 to TRBJ1-1; 10 nucleotides align to TRBD1. J lost 4 bases, V lost 3 bases, and 5 bases had no gene match. Germline V gene lookup returns CDR1 SGHTA and CDR2 FQGNSA. This CDR3 region has 15 residues. The entire variable domain, with the rest obtained from reference TRBV7-2 and TRBJ1-1, is as follows: GAGVSQSPSNKVTEKGKDVELRCDPISGHTALYWYRQSLGQGLEFLIYFQGNSAPDKSGLPSDRFSAERTGGSVSTLTIQRTQQEDSAVYLCASSLRQGAATEAFFGQGTRLTVV.

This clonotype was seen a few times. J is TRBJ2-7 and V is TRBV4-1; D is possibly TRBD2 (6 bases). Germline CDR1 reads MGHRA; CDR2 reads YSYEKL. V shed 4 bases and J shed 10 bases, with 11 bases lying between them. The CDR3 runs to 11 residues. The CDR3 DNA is TGCGCCAGCAGCCTCCGGGAGCGACAGTACTTC. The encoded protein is CASSLRERQYF.

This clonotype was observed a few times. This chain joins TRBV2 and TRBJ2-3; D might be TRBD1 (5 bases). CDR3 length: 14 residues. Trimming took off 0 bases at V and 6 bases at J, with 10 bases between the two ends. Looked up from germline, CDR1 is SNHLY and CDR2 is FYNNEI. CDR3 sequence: CASSEALGVDTQYF. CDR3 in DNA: TGTGCCAGCAGTGAAGCGTTAGGGGTGGATACGCAGTATTTT.

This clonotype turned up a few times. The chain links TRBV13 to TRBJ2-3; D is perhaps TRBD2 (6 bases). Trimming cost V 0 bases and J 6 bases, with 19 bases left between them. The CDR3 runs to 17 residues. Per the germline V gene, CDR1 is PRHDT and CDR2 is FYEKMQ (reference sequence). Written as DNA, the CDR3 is TGTGCCAGCAGCTTAGGCCAGGGCGGGGCTGCTTGGGATACGCAGTATTTT. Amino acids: CASSLGQGGAAWDTQYF.